This T cell receptor beta chain was observed in a study of human T cells and chemical hapten exposure. Stated time point: patch test 1, 2 weeks after DPC sensitization. Indicated treatment: therapeutic diphenylcyclopropenone sensitization with weekly scalp DPC. In its sample, this clonotype was seen a few times. TCRdb reanalysed the RACE reads using MiXCR and keeps one entry per CDR3 protein. The profile shows approximately 57,000 distinct CDR3 sequences, 9% to 9.5% of them singletons. Per the germline V gene, CDR1 is MGHRA and CDR2 is YSYEKL. The CDR3 runs to 15 residues. Trimming removed 1 base at V and 3 bases at J, with 13 bases between.

The chain joins TRBV4-1 to TRBJ2-7; unclear D gene. This clonotype was obtained from a woman in her forties with alopecia areata. Some clones in this sample may be carry-over from other donors' samples. The source was whole blood, collected in connection with sensitization to the hapten diphenylcyclopropenone (DPC). The CDR3 here is CASSQVGLANYEQYF. CDR3 sequence (DNA): TGCGCCAGCAGCCAAGTGGGCCTTGCTAACTACGAGCAGTACTTC.